This T cell receptor beta chain stems from a study of glioma-infiltrating T cells after dendritic cell vaccination. The time point: after dendritic cell vaccination, including at tumor progression/relapse. From germline, CDR1 is SGHRS and CDR2 YFSETQ. Deletions cut 0 bases from V and 4 bases from J, with 9 bases between. The CDR3 length is 14 residues. Profiling relied on immunoSEQ multiplex PCR, and the TCRdb table lists in-frame clones only, not all of them. This repertoire shows tens of thousands of clones, over 75% found once; its top ten account for more than 2%. The sample here was blood, taken after dendritic cell vaccination. This rearrangement joins TRBV5-1 to TRBJ2-3; weak D call: TRBD1 (6 bases). The origin of this receptor is a human donor with glioblastoma. The CDR3 is CASSLGGPADTQYF. The CDR3 bases are TGCGCCAGCAGCTTGGGGGGGCCGGCAGATACGCAGTATTTT.